These 19 T cell receptor beta chains were all obtained from the same sample, sequenced in a study of T cell responses to AZD1222 COVID-19 vaccine. TCRdb's table, derived via immunoSEQ multiplex PCR, lists solely in-frame clones and lacks some. Of 150,000 to 200,000 clones in the sample, 85% to 90% were seen once. This material consisted of peripheral blood, taken on day 0 of AZD1222 vaccination. The receptors derive from an adult in good health.

This CDR3 reads CASSQSGTKGDGYTF. The CDR3 region has the DNA TGCGCCAGCAGCCAATCCGGGACGAAGGGGGATGGCTACACCTTC. The chain carries TRBV4-3 and TRBJ1-2, with a tentative D call TRBD1 (6 bases). This CDR3 comprises 15 residues. Germline CDR1 is LGHNA and CDR2 is YSLEER. V was pared by 2 bases and J by 6 bases, with 16 bases between.

The chain links TRBV19 to TRBJ2-1; 12 nucleotides match TRBD2. The germline gives CDR1 LNHDA, CDR2 SQIVND (reference sequence). The CDR3 sequence is 16 residues long. After removal of 7 bases from V and 8 bases from J, the junction contained 12 bases not matched to a gene. In DNA form, the CDR3 reads TGTGCCAGTACCCCAGGGGCTAGCGGGAGGGCCTATGAGCAGTTCTTC. Translation: CASTPGASGRAYEQFF.

This chain connects TRBV19 to TRBJ1-2; possibly TRBD1 for D (6 bases). Germline loops: CDR1 LNHDA, CDR2 SQIVND (reference sequence). V was clipped by 5 bases and J by 4 bases, with 23 bases between them. This CDR3 comprises 17 residues. The CDR3 DNA reads as TGTGCCAGTAGTCCCGACGGGACATATACGGCTCTCTATGGCTACACCTTC. This encodes CASSPDGTYTALYGYTF.

The genes are TRBV4-3 and TRBJ2-4; D gene unclear. Germline V gene sequence: CDR1 LGHNA, CDR2 YSLEER. CDR3 length: 16 amino acids. Deletions cut 1 base from V and 0 bases from J, with 10 bases between. CDR3 protein: CASSQATVGAKNIQYF. The CDR3 region has the DNA TGCGCCAGCAGCCAAGCGACGGTAGGAGCCAAAAACATTCAGTACTTC.

CDR3 DNA: TGTGCCAGCAGCAGGTCGGGTTTTACTGAAGCTTTCTTT. Its translation is CASSRSGFTEAFF. The chain has TRBV5-4 and TRBJ1-1; the D is unclear. Germline V CDR1 and CDR2: SGHNT, YYREEE (reference sequence). The CDR3 is 13 residues long. The V and J ends lost 4 bases and 5 bases respectively, with 12 bases between them.

For this clone: The same CDR3 is also encoded by other DNA sequences in this sample. The CDR3 sequence: CASSSRGGPYEQYF. For the CDR3, the DNA is TGTGCCAGCAGTTCCCGGGGAGGGCCCTACGAGCAGTACTTC. The rearrangement joins TRBV27 to TRBJ2-7, with TRBD2 matching over 7 bases. J lost 2 bases, V lost 4 bases, and 5 bases had no gene match. This CDR3 has 14 residues. The germline gives CDR1 MNHEY, CDR2 SMNVEV (reference sequence).

CDR3 region: CASSKRNRIAEAFF. The CDR3 DNA reads as TGTGCCAGCAGCAAAAGAAATAGGATCGCTGAAGCTTTCTTT. The J gene is TRBJ1-1, the V gene TRBV21-1. TRBV21-1 constitutes a pseudogene. The CDR3 totals 14 residues.

The rearrangement links TRBV2 to TRBJ1-1, with a tentative D call TRBD1 (5 bases). Germline V CDR1 and CDR2: SNHLY, FYNNEI. V was shortened by 1 base and J by 6 bases, with 15 bases between the two germline ends. The CDR3 is 15 residues long. For the CDR3, the DNA is TGTGCCAGCAGTGAAGATACGACAGAAAGGTCTGAAGCTTTCTTT. Protein product: CASSEDTTERSEAFF.

The rearrangement links TRBV24-1 to TRBJ1-2; maybe TRBD1 (6 bases). Germline V lookup: CDR1 KGHDR, CDR2 SFDVKD. Trimming took off 11 bases at V and 7 bases at J, with 16 bases between the two ends. This CDR3 contains 12 residues. DNA for the CDR3: TGTGCCATCAGGGGCCCCTCGGGTGGCTACACCTTC. Its translation is CAIRGPSGGYTF.

DNA of the CDR3: TGCGCCAGCAGCCAATGGGGAGACAGCGCGAGCTCTGGAAACACCATATATTTT. Its protein is CASSQWGDSASSGNTIYF. This chain joins TRBV4-3 and TRBJ1-3; D possibly corresponds to TRBD1 (5 bases). Looked up from germline, CDR1 is LGHNA and CDR2 is YSLEER. Trimming stripped 2 bases from V and 0 bases from J, with 17 bases between. CDR3 length: 18 amino acids.

The chain links TRBV6-1 to TRBJ1-3; possible D gene TRBD1, 6 bases. This CDR3 contains 14 residues. Trimming shortened V by 3 bases and J by 5 bases, and 11 bases separated the two germline ends. CDR1 and CDR2 (germline): MNHNS, SASEGT. Here the CDR3 reads CASSEGGLRNTIYF. The CDR3 DNA is TGTGCCAGCAGTGAGGGGGGCTTACGAAACACCATATATTTT.

The V and J genes are TRBV30 and TRBJ1-2; D is unclear. Deletions cut 3 bases from V and 3 bases from J, with 14 bases between. CDR1 is GTSNPN, CDR2 SVGIG, per germline (reference sequence). The CDR3 consists of 14 residues. The CDR3 DNA is TGTGCCTGGAGCCCCCAAGGAATCGACTATGGCTACACCTTC. Its protein product is CAWSPQGIDYGYTF.

This chain joins TRBV4-3 and TRBJ1-1; 7 positions match TRBD1. This CDR3 spans 15 amino acids. Trimming removed 4 bases from V and 1 base from J; junction bases left unmatched: 6. Germline CDR1 reads LGHNA; CDR2 reads YSLEER. CDR3 sequence: CASSPGDRQNTEAFF. CDR3 nucleotide sequence: TGCGCCAGCAGCCCTGGGGACAGACAGAACACTGAAGCTTTCTTT.

The chain carries TRBV6-2 or TRBV6-3 and TRBJ2-7, with 7 bases aligning to TRBD1. CDR1 and CDR2 (germline): MNHEY, SVGEGT. The junction had 11 bases not matched to a gene; V was cut back by 6 bases and J by 3 bases. This CDR3 has 15 residues. The CDR3 bases are TGTGCCAGCAGCCTTGGGTCTACAGGGGACTACGAGCAGTACTTC. Translated: CASSLGSTGDYEQYF.

The CDR3 reads CASSLSKDSRFYGYTF. Here the CDR3 DNA reads TGTGCCAGCAGTTTATCGAAGGACAGCCGGTTCTATGGCTACACCTTC. The V gene is TRBV27, the J gene TRBJ1-2; the D gene is possibly TRBD1 (6 bases). V was shortened by 0 bases and J by 4 bases, with 15 bases between the two germline ends. Germline V gene sequence: CDR1 MNHEY, CDR2 SMNVEV (reference sequence). The length of the CDR3 is 16 residues.

This clone occurred a few times. J is TRBJ2-2 and V is TRBV7-3, with TRBD1 matching over 8 bases. V shed 1 base and J 4 bases; nucleotides not matched to a gene: 8. This CDR3 comprises 17 residues. Germline V gene lookup returns CDR1 SGHTA and CDR2 FQGTGA. The CDR3 spells CASSLNGQGRITGELFF. CDR3 nucleotides: TGTGCCAGCAGCTTAAACGGACAGGGCAGGATCACCGGGGAGCTGTTTTTT.

The V and J genes are TRBV4-3 and TRBJ2-5; tentatively, D is TRBD1 (6 bases). V dropped 1 base and J dropped 1 base, with 10 bases sitting between them. CDR1 is LGHNA, CDR2 YSLEER, per germline. There are 15 residues in the CDR3. CDR3 DNA: TGCGCCAGCAGCCAAGCAGGGGCTCCCCAAGAGACCCAGTACTTC. Its translation: CASSQAGAPQETQYF.

This clone was recorded once. The chain recombines TRBV6-1 with TRBJ1-4; D not certain. The CDR3 covers 15 residues. Trimming took 1 base from V and 6 from J, leaving 12 bases between them. Germline assignment: CDR1 MNHNS and CDR2 SASEGT. In DNA form, the CDR3 reads TGTGCCAGCAGTGAAGATTTGGGTATTTATGAAAAACTGTTTTTT. The encoded protein is CASSEDLGIYEKLFF.

The rearrangement joins TRBV19 to TRBJ1-1; no clear D gene. The CDR3 has 13 residues. Germline values: CDR1 LNHDA, CDR2 SQIVND (reference sequence). Trimming left V 3 bases short and J 2 bases short, with 7 bases between. Here the CDR3 reads CASSIGSNTEAFF. CDR3 bases: TGTGCCAGTAGTATCGGGTCTAACACTGAAGCTTTCTTT.